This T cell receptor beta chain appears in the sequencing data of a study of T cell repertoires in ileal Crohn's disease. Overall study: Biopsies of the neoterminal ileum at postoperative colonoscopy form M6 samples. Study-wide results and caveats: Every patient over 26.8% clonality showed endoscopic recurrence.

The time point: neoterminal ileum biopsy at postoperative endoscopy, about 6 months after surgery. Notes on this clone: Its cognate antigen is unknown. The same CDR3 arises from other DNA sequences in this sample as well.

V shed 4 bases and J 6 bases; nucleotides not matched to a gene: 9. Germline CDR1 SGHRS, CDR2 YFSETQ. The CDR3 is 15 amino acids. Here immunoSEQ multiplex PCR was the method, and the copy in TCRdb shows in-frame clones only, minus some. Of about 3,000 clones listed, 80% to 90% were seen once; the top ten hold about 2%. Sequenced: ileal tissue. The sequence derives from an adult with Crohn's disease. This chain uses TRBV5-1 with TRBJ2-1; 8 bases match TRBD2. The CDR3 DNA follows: TGCGCCAGCAGCCCGGGAGGGGGGGGGAGCAATGAGCAGTTCTTC. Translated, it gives CASSPGGGGSNEQFF.